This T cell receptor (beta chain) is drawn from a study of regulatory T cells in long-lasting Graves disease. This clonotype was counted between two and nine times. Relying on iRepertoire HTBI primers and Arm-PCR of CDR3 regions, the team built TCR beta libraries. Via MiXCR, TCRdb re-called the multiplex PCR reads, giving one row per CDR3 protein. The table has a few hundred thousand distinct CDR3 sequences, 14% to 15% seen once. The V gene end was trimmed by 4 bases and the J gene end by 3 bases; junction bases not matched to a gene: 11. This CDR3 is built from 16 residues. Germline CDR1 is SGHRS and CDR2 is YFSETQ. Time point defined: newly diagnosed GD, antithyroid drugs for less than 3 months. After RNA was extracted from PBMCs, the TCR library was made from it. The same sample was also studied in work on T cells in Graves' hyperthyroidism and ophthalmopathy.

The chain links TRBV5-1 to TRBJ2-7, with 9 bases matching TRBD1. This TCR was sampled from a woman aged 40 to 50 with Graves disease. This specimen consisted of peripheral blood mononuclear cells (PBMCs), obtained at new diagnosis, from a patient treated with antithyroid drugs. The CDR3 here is CASSKEAGTGNYEQYF. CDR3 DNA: TGCGCCAGCAGCAAGGAAGCCGGGACAGGGAACTACGAGCAGTACTTC.